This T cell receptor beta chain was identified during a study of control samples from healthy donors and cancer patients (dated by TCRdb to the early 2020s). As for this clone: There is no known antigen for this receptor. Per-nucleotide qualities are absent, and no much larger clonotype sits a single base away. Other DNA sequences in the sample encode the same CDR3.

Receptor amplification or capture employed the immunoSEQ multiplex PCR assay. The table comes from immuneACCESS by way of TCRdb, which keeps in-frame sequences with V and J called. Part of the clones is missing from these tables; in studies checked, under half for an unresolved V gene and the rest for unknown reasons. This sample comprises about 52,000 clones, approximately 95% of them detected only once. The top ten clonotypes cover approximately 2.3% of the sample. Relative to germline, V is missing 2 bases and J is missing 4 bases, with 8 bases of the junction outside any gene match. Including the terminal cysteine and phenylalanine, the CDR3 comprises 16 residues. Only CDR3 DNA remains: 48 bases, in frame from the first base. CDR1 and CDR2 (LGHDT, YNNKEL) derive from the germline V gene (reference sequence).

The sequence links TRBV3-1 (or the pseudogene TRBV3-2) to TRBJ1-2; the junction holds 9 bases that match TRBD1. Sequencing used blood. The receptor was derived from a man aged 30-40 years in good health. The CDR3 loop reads CASSQTSGQGGYGYTF. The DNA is TGTGCCAGCAGCCAAACGTCGGGACAGGGAGGCTATGGCTACACCTTC.